The clone carrying this T cell receptor (beta chain) appeared many times. TCR beta CDR3 regions were amplified from RNA. The HTBI primer set served for first-round RT-PCR of the TCR CDR3. TCRdb re-called the multiplex PCR reads through MiXCR, storing one row per CDR3 protein. The data hold 500,000 to 600,000 distinct CDR3 sequences, with 35% to 55% observed a single time. The germline gives CDR1 SGHNT, CDR2 YENEEA. The J segment lost 7 bases and the V segment lost 3 bases, leaving 10 bases of the junction unmatched. The CDR3 consists of 16 residues. The sample comes from a study of T cells in Graves' hyperthyroidism and ophthalmopathy.

The sample consisted of peripheral blood or thyroid tissue (not recorded which). This sequence was found in a woman aged 18-30 years with Graves' hyperthyroidism. The rearrangement joins TRBV11-3 to TRBJ1-4, with TRBD1 matching 8 bases. CDR3 loop: CASSFGQGGGFEKLFF. DNA of the CDR3: TGTGCCAGCAGCTTCGGACAGGGTGGGGGCTTTGAAAAACTGTTTTTT.